This paragraph reports one T cell receptor beta chain. Its antigen is not identified. Trimming removed 0 bases from V and 7 bases from J, with 12 bases in between. The germline gives CDR1 GTSNPN, CDR2 SVGIG (reference sequence). The CDR3 runs 13 residues. The source of the sample is a study of T cells in localized non-small cell lung cancer. General observations from the study: Tumor samples were not multi-region, leaving intratumor heterogeneity unexcluded.

Clones were read by immunoSEQ multiplex PCR, and TCRdb kept only the in-frame ones, dropping some. The sample lists roughly 3,200 clones; about a quarter were seen once. The chain combines TRBV30 with TRBJ1-1; D is unclear. The source was lung tumor tissue, collected before any cancer treatment. This receptor was identified in a male donor aged 60 or older with stage I lung adenocarcinoma. The CDR3 sequence is CAWSVDNSNEAFF. DNA for the CDR3: TGTGCCTGGAGTGTAGACAATTCTAATGAAGCTTTCTTT.